In its sample, the clone carrying this TCR beta chain was seen a few times. Per the original data handling: From reference gene primer amplification, estimates of nucleated cell counts were derived. Profiling relied on immunoSEQ multiplex PCR, and the TCRdb table lists in-frame clones only, not all of them. Clone size and V and J calls were adopted from that table, with D and trimming inferred from the DNA. Of roughly 53,000 clones listed, about 85% are singletons. This record belongs to a study of blood T cell repertoires in COVID-19. Trimming took off 6 bases at V and 6 bases at J, with 9 bases between the two ends. Germline V gene sequence: CDR1 MDHEN, CDR2 SYDVKM. This CDR3 is built from 11 residues.

Sequencing was done on a sample of peripheral blood. This receptor was obtained from a man aged 35-49 years with active COVID-19. The chain has TRBV28 and TRBJ2-7; D not certain. The CDR3 here is CASSSYSEQYF. The CDR3 DNA reads as TGTGCCAGCAGCTCCTACAGCGAGCAGTACTTC.